What follows are 23 T cell receptor beta chains derived from one specimen sequenced in a study of molecular identifiers for immune sequencing clone quantification. TCRdb re-derived calls from the PCR reads in MiXCR, one entry per CDR3 protein. Of about 510,000 distinct CDR3 sequences listed, about 26% are singletons. Sequenced material: naive CD8+ T cells from blood, with Jurkat cell RNA spiked in. As for subset: FACS-sorted CD8+CD4-CCR7+CD45RA+ naive T cells. These receptors all come from a human donor in good health. Some libraries in this study had Jurkat cell RNA spiked in.

The V gene is TRBV6-5, the J gene TRBJ2-7; TRBD1 aligns across 7 bases. V lost 7 bases and J lost 5; bases outside the gene matches: 8. CDR3 length: 13 residues. Germline lookup yields CDR1 MNHEY and CDR2 SVGAGI. The CDR3 here is CASTATGDNEQYF. The CDR3 DNA follows: TGTGCCAGCACCGCAACAGGGGACAACGAGCAGTACTTC.

This clonotype showed up many times. This chain joins TRBV6-1 and TRBJ2-3, with no clear D. In germline, CDR1 is MNHNS, CDR2 SASEGT. This CDR3 is built from 14 residues. V lost 4 bases and J lost 4, with 12 bases in between. The DNA of the CDR3 is TGTGCCAGCAGTGTGGGCCCCCCGGCAGATACGCAGTATTTT. Amino acids: CASSVGPPADTQYF.

This clonotype was found a few times. The CDR3 loop is CASSQTHQGGTEAFF. The CDR3 DNA sequence: TGCGCCAGCAGCCAAACCCATCAGGGGGGCACTGAAGCTTTCTTT. The V and J genes are TRBV4-1 and TRBJ1-1; 7 nucleotides agree with TRBD1. The V and J ends lost 2 bases and 4 bases, in that order; junction bases with no gene match: 7. Germline V gene sequence: CDR1 MGHRA, CDR2 YSYEKL. The CDR3 spans 15 residues.

The CDR3 reads CASSIESRGGYNEQFF. The DNA for the CDR3 is TGTGCCAGTAGTATAGAGTCGCGGGGGGGCTACAATGAGCAGTTCTTC. The gene calls are TRBV19 and TRBJ2-1; 9 nucleotides line up with TRBD2. The CDR3 totals 16 residues. CDR1 is LNHDA and CDR2 is SQIVND in the germline V gene (reference sequence). Trimming took 0 bases from V and 3 from J; bases not matched to a gene: 3.

This clonotype has just a few counts. This rearrangement joins TRBV12-3 or TRBV12-4 to TRBJ2-7; a possible D gene is TRBD1 (5 bases). V gave up 3 bases and J gave up 7 bases, with 13 bases separating them. CDR3 length: 13 amino acids. CDR3 sequence reads: CASSLFRVGEQYF. The DNA of the CDR3 is TGTGCCAGCAGTTTGTTCAGGGTTGGGGAGCAGTACTTC.

The table lists this clonotype with a few counts. The genes are TRBV28 and TRBJ2-2, with TRBD2 matching over 10 bases. Germline lookup yields CDR1 MDHEN and CDR2 SYDVKM. J gave up 3 bases and V 5 bases, and 9 bases lay outside the gene matches. This CDR3 is 17 amino acids long. CDR3 DNA sequence: TGTGCCAGCAGTCTTCCAGCGGGAGGGAGCGACACCGGGGAGCTGTTTTTT. Its translation: CASSLPAGGSDTGELFF.

In this sample, this clonotype turned up a few times. The V call is TRBV28, the J call TRBJ1-5; D not certain. Germline V gives CDR1 MDHEN, CDR2 SYDVKM. The CDR3 spans 13 residues. Trimming took off 7 bases at V and 3 bases at J, with 10 bases between the two ends. CDR3 sequence reads: CASIRGINQPQHF. In DNA form, the CDR3 reads TGTGCCAGCATTCGAGGGATCAATCAGCCCCAGCATTTT.

The V call is TRBV12-3 or TRBV12-4, the J call TRBJ2-7, with D possibly TRBD1 on 8 matching bases. The ends were cut back, 5 bases at V and 3 bases at J, with 14 bases in the middle. CDR3 length: 14 residues. This CDR3 reads CASSQAGQDYEQYF. As DNA, the CDR3 is TGTGCCAGCAGTCAAGCGGGACAGGACTACGAGCAGTACTTC.

This chain joins TRBV19 and TRBJ1-1; 8 bases agree with TRBD1. There are 15 residues in the CDR3. V shed 2 bases, J shed 2 bases, and the junction held 4 bases outside the gene matches. Germline loops: CDR1 LNHDA, CDR2 SQIVND (reference sequence). This CDR3 is CASSIWTGRNTEAFF. For the CDR3, the DNA is TGTGCCAGTAGTATATGGACAGGGAGAAACACTGAAGCTTTCTTT.

This clonotype has just a few counts. CDR3 nucleotides: TGCAGCGTTGAAGGGACTAGCGGCCGAACTCGCTCCTACAATGAGCAGTTCTTC. Protein: CSVEGTSGRTRSYNEQFF. The gene calls are TRBV29-1 and TRBJ2-1, with TRBD2 matching over 10 bases. Germline CDR1 is SQVTM and CDR2 is ANQGSEA. V trimming: 1 base; J trimming: 0 bases; junction bases outside the gene matches: 9. CDR3 size: 18 residues.

The V and J genes are TRBV13 and TRBJ2-2; the D gene is possibly TRBD1 (5 bases). There are 14 residues in the CDR3. Germline CDR1 PRHDT, CDR2 FYEKMQ (reference sequence). V was clipped by 1 base and J by 5 bases, with 8 bases between them. As DNA, the CDR3 is TGTGCCAGCAGCTTAGTTCAGGGAACCGGGGAGCTGTTTTTT. Protein product: CASSLVQGTGELFF.

A note on this clonotype: A much bigger clone sits one base away, suggesting this may be a read error. The J gene is TRBJ2-3, the V gene TRBV4-1; 8 positions agree with TRBD1. V was clipped by 4 bases and J by 1 base; unmatched bases: 4. This CDR3 contains 15 residues. Germline V lookup: CDR1 MGHRA, CDR2 YSYEKL. The DNA of the CDR3 is TGCGCCAGCAGCCCACAGGGGGTTGGCACAGATACGCAGTATTTT. Its protein product is CASSPQGVGTDTQYF.

The V gene is TRBV19, the J gene TRBJ2-1, with 7 nucleotides matching TRBD2. Germline V lookup: CDR1 LNHDA, CDR2 SQIVND (reference sequence). V was clipped by 2 bases and J by 4 bases; unmatched bases: 5. The CDR3 loop spans 15 amino acids. CDR3 in DNA: TGTGCCAGTAGTATAAGCGGGAACGCTTACAATGAGCAGTTCTTC. Encoded protein: CASSISGNAYNEQFF. Full variable domain (remainder filled in from reference TRBV19 and TRBJ2-1): DGGITQSPKYLFRKEGQNVTLSCEQNLNHDAMYWYRQDPGQGLRLIYYSQIVNDFQKGDIAEGYSVSREKKESFPLTVTSAQKNPTAFYLCASSISGNAYNEQFFGPGTRLTVL.

The sample holds a few counts of this clonotype. The chain couples TRBV24-1 to TRBJ2-1, with 13 bases aligning to TRBD2. V lost 7 bases to trimming and J lost 0 bases; unmatched junction nucleotides: 5. There are 17 residues in the CDR3. The germline gives CDR1 KGHDR, CDR2 SFDVKD. The CDR3 here is CATSGTSGASSYNEQFF. The CDR3 DNA follows: TGTGCCACCAGCGGGACTAGCGGGGCCAGCTCCTACAATGAGCAGTTCTTC.

Regarding this clonotype: A read error may be the cause here, since a much bigger clone is one base away. V is TRBV7-3 and J is TRBJ2-1, with D possibly called TRBD1 or TRBD2 (5 bases each). With 3 bases removed from V and 12 bases from J, the gap between germline ends came to 12 bases. Germline assignment: CDR1 SGHTA and CDR2 FQGTGA. This CDR3 region has 12 residues. CDR3 sequence reads: CASSFGGSAQFF. DNA of the CDR3: TGTGCCAGCAGCTTTGGGGGTTCTGCGCAGTTCTTC.

In this sample, this clonotype turned up many times. The chain joins TRBV28 to TRBJ2-5; TRBD2 aligns across 8 bases. The CDR3 sequence is 18 residues long. V shed 6 bases and J 2 bases; nucleotides not matched to a gene: 17. Germline values: CDR1 MDHEN, CDR2 SYDVKM. The CDR3 DNA reads TGTGCCAGCAGCCGACGGACTAGCCGGGGAGGAGGGCAAGAGACCCAGTACTTC. Translating it yields CASSRRTSRGGGQETQYF.

As for this clonotype: Compared with germline, one end of the junction differs, possibly owing to a read error. The rearrangement links TRBV6-5 to TRBJ2-1, with D perhaps matching TRBD2 (5 bases). The germline CDR1 and CDR2 sequences are MNHEY and SVGAGI. There are 13 residues in the CDR3. This CDR3 is CASRYVGSDEQFF. CDR3 bases: TGTGCCAGCCGTTACGTAGGGAGCGATGAGCAGTTCTTC.

This rearrangement joins TRBV5-4 to TRBJ2-5; D is perhaps TRBD2 (7 bases). The germline V and J ends were trimmed by 0 bases and 2 bases, with 11 bases remaining between them. The germline gives CDR1 SGHNT, CDR2 YYREEE (reference sequence). This CDR3 region has 15 residues. The CDR3 nucleotides read TGTGCCAGCAGCTTGGAGGGGGGGGCGCAAGAGACCCAGTACTTC. Its protein product is CASSLEGGAQETQYF. Full variable domain (missing parts from reference TRBV5-4 and TRBJ2-5): ETGVTQSPTHLIKTRGQQVTLRCSSQSGHNTVSWYQQALGQGPQFIFQYYREEENGRGNFPPRFSGLQFPNYSSELNVNALELDDSALYLCASSLEGGAQETQYFGPGTRLLVL.

This clonotype appeared once. At one end the junction does not follow the germline gene, possibly because of a read error. The chain combines TRBV7-9 with TRBJ2-1, with 9 nucleotides matching TRBD2. Germline V gives CDR1 SEHNR, CDR2 FQNEAQ (reference sequence). The CDR3 is 16 amino acids. The CDR3 sequence is CASSYRTSASYNAQFF. The DNA for the CDR3 is TGTGCCAGCAGCTACAGGACTAGCGCGTCCTACAATGCGCAGTTCTTC. The full variable domain, completed using reference TRBV7-9 and TRBJ2-1, is DTGVSQNPRHKITKRGQNVTFRCDPISEHNRLYWYRQTLGQGPEFLTYFQNEAQLEKSRLLSDRFSAERPKGSFSTLEIQRTEQGDSAMYLCASSYRTSASYNAQFFGPGTRLTVL.

The chain has TRBV25-1 and TRBJ2-7; D possibly corresponds to TRBD1 (5 bases). The germline V and J ends were trimmed by 3 bases and 4 bases, with 10 bases remaining between them. The CDR3 sequence is 13 residues long. Germline assignment: CDR1 MGHDK and CDR2 SYGVNS. Here the CDR3 DNA reads TGTGCCAGCAGTGACAGGGTCGGATACGAGCAGTACTTC. Amino acids: CASSDRVGYEQYF.

The chain employs TRBV7-2 and TRBJ1-1; TRBD1 matches at 7 bases. V lost 8 bases, J lost 4 bases, and 13 bases stayed unmatched. CDR1 SGHTA and CDR2 FQGNSA come from the germline V gene. The CDR3 covers 15 residues. This CDR3 reads CASRPLQGRGTEAFF. The CDR3 DNA follows: TGTGCCAGCCGCCCGCTACAGGGGAGGGGCACTGAAGCTTTCTTT.

This clonotype turned up a few times. The chain carries TRBV7-9 and TRBJ2-3; 8 positions agree with TRBD2. Looked up from germline, CDR1 is SEHNR and CDR2 is FQNEAQ (reference sequence). The CDR3 has 15 residues. J lost 4 bases, V lost 5 bases, and 8 bases had no gene match. The chain's CDR3 is CASSNGGGAADTQYF. DNA for the CDR3: TGTGCCAGCAGCAACGGGGGGGGAGCTGCAGATACGCAGTATTTT. Based on the CDR3 plus reference TRBV7-9 and TRBJ2-3, the full variable domain is DTGVSQNPRHKITKRGQNVTFRCDPISEHNRLYWYRQTLGQGPEFLTYFQNEAQLEKSRLLSDRFSAERPKGSFSTLEIQRTEQGDSAMYLCASSNGGGAADTQYFGPGTRLTVL.

The V call is TRBV20-1, the J call TRBJ2-7, with 7 bases aligning to TRBD1. CDR1 is DFQATT and CDR2 is SNEGSKA in the germline V gene (reference sequence). The CDR3 has 14 amino acids. The ends lost 3 bases at V and 0 bases at J; junction bases unmatched: 5. The CDR3 reads CSASAGGVSYEQYF. The DNA of the CDR3 is TGCAGTGCTAGCGCAGGGGGTGTCTCCTACGAGCAGTACTTC.